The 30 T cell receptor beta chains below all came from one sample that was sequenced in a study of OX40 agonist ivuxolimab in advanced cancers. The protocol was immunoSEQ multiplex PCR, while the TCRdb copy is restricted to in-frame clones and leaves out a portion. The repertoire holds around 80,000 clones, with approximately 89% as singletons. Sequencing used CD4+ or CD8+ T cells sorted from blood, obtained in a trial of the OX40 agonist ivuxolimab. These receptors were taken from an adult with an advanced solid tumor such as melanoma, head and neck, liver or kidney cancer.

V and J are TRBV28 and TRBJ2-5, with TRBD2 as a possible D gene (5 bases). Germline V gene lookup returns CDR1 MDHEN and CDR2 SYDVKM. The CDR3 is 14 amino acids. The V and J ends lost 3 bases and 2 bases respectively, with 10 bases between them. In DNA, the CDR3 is TGTGCCAGCAGTTTGGAGGACGTTCAAGAGACCCAGTACTTC. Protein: CASSLEDVQETQYF. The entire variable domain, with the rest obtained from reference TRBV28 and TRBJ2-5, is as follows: DVKVTQSSRYLVKRTGEKVFLECVQDMDHENMFWYRQDPGLGLRLIYFSYDVKMKEKGDIPEGYSVSREKKERFSLILESASTNQTSMYLCASSLEDVQETQYFGPGTRLLVL.

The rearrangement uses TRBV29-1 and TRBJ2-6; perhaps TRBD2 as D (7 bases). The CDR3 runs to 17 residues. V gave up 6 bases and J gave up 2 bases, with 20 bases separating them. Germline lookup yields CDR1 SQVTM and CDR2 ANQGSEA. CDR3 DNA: TGCAGCGTAGCTCAATCCGGGGGGCTCGCTGGGGCCAACGTCCTGACTTTC. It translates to CSVAQSGGLAGANVLTF.

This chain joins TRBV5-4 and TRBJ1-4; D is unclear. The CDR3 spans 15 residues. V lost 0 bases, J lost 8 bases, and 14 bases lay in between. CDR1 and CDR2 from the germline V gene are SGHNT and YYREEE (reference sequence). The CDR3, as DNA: TGTGCCAGCAGCTTGGGGCCACCACAACGGGAAAAACTGTTTTTT. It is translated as CASSLGPPQREKLFF.

CDR3: CASRRTSGLNTGELFF. For the CDR3, the DNA is TGTGCCAGCAGGAGGACTAGCGGCCTAAACACCGGGGAGCTGTTTTTT. The rearrangement uses TRBV6-6 and TRBJ2-2; TRBD2 matches at 10 bases. V gave up 6 bases and J gave up 2 bases; unmatched junction bases: 6. In germline, CDR1 is MNHNY, CDR2 SVGAGI (reference sequence). CDR3 size: 16 residues.

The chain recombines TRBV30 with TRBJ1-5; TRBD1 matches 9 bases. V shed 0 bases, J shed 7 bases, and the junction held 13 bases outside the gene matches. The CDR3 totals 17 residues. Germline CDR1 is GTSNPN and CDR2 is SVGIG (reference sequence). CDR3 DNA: TGTGCCTGGAGTGTAAAGCTTGGGGGACAGGGTAACCAGCCCCAGCATTTT. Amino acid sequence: CAWSVKLGGQGNQPQHF.

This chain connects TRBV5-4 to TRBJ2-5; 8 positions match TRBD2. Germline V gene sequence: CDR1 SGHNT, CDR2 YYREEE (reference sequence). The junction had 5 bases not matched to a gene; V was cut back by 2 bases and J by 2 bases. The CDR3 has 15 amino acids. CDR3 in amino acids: CASSFTSGIQETQYF. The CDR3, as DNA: TGTGCCAGCAGCTTTACTAGCGGTATACAAGAGACCCAGTACTTC.

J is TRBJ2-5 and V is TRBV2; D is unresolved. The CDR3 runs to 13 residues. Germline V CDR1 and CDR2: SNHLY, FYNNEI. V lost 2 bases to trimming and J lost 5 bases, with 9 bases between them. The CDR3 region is CASSELVRETQYF. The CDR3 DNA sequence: TGTGCCAGCAGTGAACTAGTGAGGGAGACCCAGTACTTC.

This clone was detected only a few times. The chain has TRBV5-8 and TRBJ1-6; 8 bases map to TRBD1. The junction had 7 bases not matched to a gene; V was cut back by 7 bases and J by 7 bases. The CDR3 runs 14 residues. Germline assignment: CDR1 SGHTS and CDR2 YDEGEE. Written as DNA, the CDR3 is TGTGCCAGCCAACTTCGACAGGGGAATTCACCCCTCCACTTT. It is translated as CASQLRQGNSPLHF.

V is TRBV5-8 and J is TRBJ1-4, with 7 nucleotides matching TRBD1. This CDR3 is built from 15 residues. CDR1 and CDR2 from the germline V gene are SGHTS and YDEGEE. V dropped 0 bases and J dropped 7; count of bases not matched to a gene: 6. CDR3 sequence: CASSLGQGRGEKLFF. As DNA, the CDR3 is TGTGCCAGCAGCTTGGGACAGGGAAGAGGTGAAAAACTGTTTTTT.

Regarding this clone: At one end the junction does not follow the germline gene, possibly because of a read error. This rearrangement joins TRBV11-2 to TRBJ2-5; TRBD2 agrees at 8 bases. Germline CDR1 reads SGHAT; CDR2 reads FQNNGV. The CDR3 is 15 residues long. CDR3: CASSPMPGGGEAQYF. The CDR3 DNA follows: TGTGCCAGCAGCCCCATGCCCGGGGGGGGAGAGGCCCAGTACTTC.

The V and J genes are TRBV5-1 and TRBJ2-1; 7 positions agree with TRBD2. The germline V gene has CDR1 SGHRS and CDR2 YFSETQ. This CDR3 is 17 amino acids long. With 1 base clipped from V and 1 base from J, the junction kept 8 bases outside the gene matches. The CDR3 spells CASSLNGRGLSYNEQFF. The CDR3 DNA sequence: TGCGCCAGCAGCTTGAACGGCCGGGGACTATCCTACAATGAGCAGTTCTTC.

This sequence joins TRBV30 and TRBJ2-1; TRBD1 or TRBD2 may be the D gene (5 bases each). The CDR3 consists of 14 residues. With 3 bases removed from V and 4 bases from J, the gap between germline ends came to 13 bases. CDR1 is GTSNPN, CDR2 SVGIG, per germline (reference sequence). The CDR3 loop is CAWSPGPGYNEQFF. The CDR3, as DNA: TGTGCCTGGAGCCCGGGACCCGGGTACAATGAGCAGTTCTTC.

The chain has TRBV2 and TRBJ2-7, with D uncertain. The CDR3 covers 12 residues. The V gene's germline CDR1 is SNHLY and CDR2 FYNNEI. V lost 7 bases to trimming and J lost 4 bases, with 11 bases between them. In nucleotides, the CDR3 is TGTGCCAGCACCGAGCAAGGGTACGAGCAGTACTTC. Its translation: CASTEQGYEQYF.

The CDR3 DNA reads as TGTGCCAGCAACGACCTCGGCATGCTGTTTTTT. Its protein product is CASNDLGMLFF. V and J are TRBV6-1 and TRBJ1-4; D is unclear. Looked up from germline, CDR1 is MNHNS and CDR2 is SASEGT. V gave up 7 bases and J gave up 14 bases, with 14 bases separating them. The CDR3 is 11 amino acids.

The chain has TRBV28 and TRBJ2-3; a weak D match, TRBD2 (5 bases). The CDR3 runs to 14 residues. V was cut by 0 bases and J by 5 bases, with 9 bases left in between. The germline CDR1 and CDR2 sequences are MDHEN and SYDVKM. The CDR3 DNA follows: TGTGCCAGCAGTTTATGGGGTCGGGGAGATACGCAGTATTTT. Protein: CASSLWGRGDTQYF.

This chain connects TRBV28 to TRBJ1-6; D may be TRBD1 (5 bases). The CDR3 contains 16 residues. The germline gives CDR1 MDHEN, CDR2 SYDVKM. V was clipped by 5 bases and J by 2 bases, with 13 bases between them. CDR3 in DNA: TGTGCCAGCAGTCTCCCTAGGGGCGCCTATAATTCACCCCTCCACTTT. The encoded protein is CASSLPRGAYNSPLHF.

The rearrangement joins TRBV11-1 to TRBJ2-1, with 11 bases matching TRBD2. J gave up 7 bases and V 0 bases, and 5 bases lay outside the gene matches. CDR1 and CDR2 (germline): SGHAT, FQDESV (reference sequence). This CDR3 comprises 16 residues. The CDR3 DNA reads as TGTGCCAGCAGCTTAGCCGTAGCGGGAGGGCAGAATGAGCAGTTCTTC. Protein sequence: CASSLAVAGGQNEQFF.

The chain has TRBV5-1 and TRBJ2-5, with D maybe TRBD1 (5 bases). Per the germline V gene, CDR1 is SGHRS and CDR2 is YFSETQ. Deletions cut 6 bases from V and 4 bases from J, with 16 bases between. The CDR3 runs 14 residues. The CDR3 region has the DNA TGCGCCAGCAATAATAAAGACAGTCGAGAGACCCAGTACTTC. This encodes CASNNKDSRETQYF.

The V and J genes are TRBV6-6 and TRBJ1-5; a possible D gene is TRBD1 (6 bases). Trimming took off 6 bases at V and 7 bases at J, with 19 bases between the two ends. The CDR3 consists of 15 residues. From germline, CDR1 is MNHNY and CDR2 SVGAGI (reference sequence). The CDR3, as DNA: TGTGCCAGCAGCCGAACTGCGGGGGCGGGACAGCCCCAGCATTTT. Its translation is CASSRTAGAGQPQHF.

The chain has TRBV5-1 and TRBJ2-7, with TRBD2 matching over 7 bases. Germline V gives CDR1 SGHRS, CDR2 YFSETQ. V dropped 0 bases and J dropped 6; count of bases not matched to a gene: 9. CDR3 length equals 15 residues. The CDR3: CASSLERGGMGEQYF. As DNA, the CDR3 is TGCGCCAGCAGCTTGGAGAGGGGAGGGATGGGCGAGCAGTACTTC.

DNA for the CDR3: TGTGCCACCAGCCTTGGACAGGGCAAGGAAAAACTGTTTTTT. Its translation is CATSLGQGKEKLFF. This chain uses TRBV15 with TRBJ1-4; 8 bases align to TRBD1. The ends lost 5 bases at V and 8 bases at J; junction bases unmatched: 7. The CDR3 loop spans 14 amino acids. The germline V gene has CDR1 LNHNV and CDR2 YYDKDF (reference sequence).

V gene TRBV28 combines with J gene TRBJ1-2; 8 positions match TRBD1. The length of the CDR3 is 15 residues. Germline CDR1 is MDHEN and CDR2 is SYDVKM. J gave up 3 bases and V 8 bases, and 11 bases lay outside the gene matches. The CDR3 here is CASLSAPGGDYGYTF. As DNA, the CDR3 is TGTGCCAGCTTATCGGCCCCAGGGGGCGACTATGGCTACACCTTC.

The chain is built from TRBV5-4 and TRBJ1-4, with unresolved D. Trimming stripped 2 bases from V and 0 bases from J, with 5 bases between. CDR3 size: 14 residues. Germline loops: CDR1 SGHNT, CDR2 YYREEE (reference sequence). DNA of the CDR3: TGTGCCAGCAGCTTAACCGCAACTAATGAAAAACTGTTTTTT. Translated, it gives CASSLTATNEKLFF. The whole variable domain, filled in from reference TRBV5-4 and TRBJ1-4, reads ETGVTQSPTHLIKTRGQQVTLRCSSQSGHNTVSWYQQALGQGPQFIFQYYREEENGRGNFPPRFSGLQFPNYSSELNVNALELDDSALYLCASSLTATNEKLFFGSGTQLSVL.

As DNA, the CDR3 is TGTGCCAGCAGCCCTAGACTAGGGACTTTCGACAATGAGCAGTTCTTC. It yields the protein CASSPRLGTFDNEQFF. The chain carries TRBV7-8 and TRBJ2-1; maybe TRBD2 (6 bases). Germline V gene data show CDR1 as SGHVS and CDR2 as FQNEAQ. V was pared by 5 bases and J by 5 bases, with 19 bases between. There are 16 residues in the CDR3.

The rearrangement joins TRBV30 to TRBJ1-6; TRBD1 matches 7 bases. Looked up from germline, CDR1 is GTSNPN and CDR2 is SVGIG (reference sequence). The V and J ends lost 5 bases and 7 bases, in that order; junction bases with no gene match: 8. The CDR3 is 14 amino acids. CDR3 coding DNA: TGTGCCTGGCGCGAGGGGGCAGGGAATTCACCCCTCCACTTT. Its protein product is CAWREGAGNSPLHF. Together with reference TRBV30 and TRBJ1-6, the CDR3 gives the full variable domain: SQTIHQWPATLVQPVGSPLSLECTVEGTSNPNLYWYRQAAGRGLQLLFYSVGIGQISSEVPQNLSASRPQDRQFILSSKKLLLSDSGFYLCAWREGAGNSPLHFGNGTRLTVT.

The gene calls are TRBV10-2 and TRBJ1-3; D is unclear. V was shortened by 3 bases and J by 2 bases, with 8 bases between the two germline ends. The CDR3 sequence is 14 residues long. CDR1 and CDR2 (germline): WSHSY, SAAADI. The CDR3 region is CASSENLAGNTIYF. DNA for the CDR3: TGCGCCAGCAGTGAAAACTTAGCTGGAAACACCATATATTTT.

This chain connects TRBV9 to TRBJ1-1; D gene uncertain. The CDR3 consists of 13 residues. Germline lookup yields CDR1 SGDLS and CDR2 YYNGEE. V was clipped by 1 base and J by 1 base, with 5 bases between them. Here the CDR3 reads CASSVRPNTEAFF. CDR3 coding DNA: TGTGCCAGCAGCGTACGCCCGAACACTGAAGCTTTCTTT.

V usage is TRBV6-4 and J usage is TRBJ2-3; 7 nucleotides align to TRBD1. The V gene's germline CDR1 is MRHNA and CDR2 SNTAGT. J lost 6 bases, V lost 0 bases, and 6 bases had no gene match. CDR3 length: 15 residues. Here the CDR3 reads CASSDSMTGSDTQYF. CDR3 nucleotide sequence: TGTGCCAGCAGTGACTCAATGACAGGGAGTGATACGCAGTATTTT.

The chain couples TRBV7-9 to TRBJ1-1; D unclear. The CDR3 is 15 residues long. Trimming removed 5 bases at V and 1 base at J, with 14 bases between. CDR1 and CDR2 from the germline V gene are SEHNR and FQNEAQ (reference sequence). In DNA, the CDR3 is TGTGCCAGCAGCCTCTCTTCCCGGACGAACACTGAAGCTTTCTTT. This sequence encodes CASSLSSRTNTEAFF.

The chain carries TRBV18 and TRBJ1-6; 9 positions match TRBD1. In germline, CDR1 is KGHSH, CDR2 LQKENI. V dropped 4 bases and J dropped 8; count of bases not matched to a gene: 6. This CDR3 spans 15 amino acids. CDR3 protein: CASSQGQGWYSPLHF. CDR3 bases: TGTGCCAGCTCACAGGGACAGGGCTGGTATTCACCCCTCCACTTT.